Each of the 16 T cell receptor beta chains below was sequenced from the same sample in a study of blood T cell repertoires in COVID-19. Sequenced by immunoSEQ multiplex PCR; TCRdb stores in-frame clones only, minus some. This sample has 170,000 or so clones, with 85% to 90% found just once. The sample comprised peripheral blood. The receptors stem from a man between 45 and 60 years old with active or convalescent COVID-19.

The chain combines TRBV5-1 with TRBJ1-4; D remains unclear. The germline CDR1 and CDR2 sequences are SGHRS and YFSETQ. The CDR3 runs 13 residues. The V and J ends lost 2 bases and 8 bases respectively, with 10 bases between them. CDR3 sequence (DNA): TGCGCCAGCAGCTTTGGGCCTGGCGAAAAACTGTTTTTT. Residues: CASSFGPGEKLFF.

The chain employs TRBV11-2 and TRBJ2-4; 8 bases line up with TRBD2. This CDR3 spans 13 amino acids. Germline CDR1 SGHAT, CDR2 FQNNGV. The J segment lost 8 bases and the V segment lost 5 bases, leaving 5 bases of the junction unmatched. CDR3 residues: CASSPGGGDIQYF. The CDR3 DNA sequence: TGTGCCAGCAGCCCCGGGGGGGGAGACATTCAGTACTTC.

The gene calls are TRBV4-2 and TRBJ2-1; TRBD1 agrees at 7 bases. The V gene's germline CDR1 is LGHNA and CDR2 YNFKEQ. This CDR3 contains 15 residues. J gave up 6 bases and V 2 bases, and 7 bases lay outside the gene matches. CDR3 sequence reads: CASSQRTGVVNEQFF. CDR3 sequence (DNA): TGTGCCAGCAGCCAAAGAACAGGGGTAGTCAATGAGCAGTTCTTC.

The rearrangement links TRBV6-2 or TRBV6-3 to TRBJ2-5, with D uncertain. The CDR3 runs to 13 residues. V lost 2 bases to trimming and J lost 1 base, with 5 bases between them. Germline-derived CDR1 and CDR2 are MNHEY and SVGEGT. The CDR3: CASSYGVQETQYF. The CDR3 nucleotides read TGTGCCAGCAGTTACGGAGTCCAAGAGACCCAGTACTTC.

The rearrangement uses TRBV7-6 and TRBJ2-7; the match to TRBD1 covers 7 bases. Per the germline V gene, CDR1 is SGHVS and CDR2 is FNYEAQ. This CDR3 has 17 residues. Trimming at V came to 2 bases and at J to 1 base, leaving 11 bases not matched to a gene. This chain's CDR3 is CASSLYRVGRGSYEQYF. DNA of the CDR3: TGTGCCAGCAGCTTATATAGGGTCGGCAGGGGGTCCTACGAGCAGTACTTC.

The chain recombines TRBV6-5 with TRBJ2-2; 8 bases agree with TRBD1. The trim removed 6 bases at V and 0 bases at J, leaving 3 bases unmatched. This CDR3 contains 15 residues. CDR1 and CDR2 from the germline V gene are MNHEY and SVGAGI. The CDR3 reads CASSRDRTNTGELFF. The CDR3 bases are TGTGCCAGCAGCAGGGACAGGACGAACACCGGGGAGCTGTTTTTT.

CDR3 DNA: TGTGCCAGTAGTATAGCTCGGGATAGCGGGGGGAGCACAGATACGCAGTATTTT. Protein sequence: CASSIARDSGGSTDTQYF. The J gene is TRBJ2-3, the V gene TRBV19, with 10 bases that match TRBD2. The V gene's germline CDR1 is LNHDA and CDR2 SQIVND (reference sequence). This CDR3 region has 18 residues. V lost 1 base and J lost 0; bases outside the gene matches: 7.

The V and J genes are TRBV29-1 and TRBJ1-1; 7 bases align to TRBD1. The CDR3 covers 17 residues. The germline CDR1 and CDR2 sequences are SQVTM and ANQGSEA. V lost 2 bases, J lost 3 bases, and 15 bases stayed unmatched. CDR3: CSVETPDRQRRYTEAFF. Written as DNA, the CDR3 is TGCAGCGTTGAAACCCCGGACAGGCAGCGGAGATACACTGAAGCTTTCTTT.

The chain links TRBV24-1 to TRBJ2-1; the match to TRBD1 covers 9 bases. V trimming: 5 bases; J trimming: 7 bases; junction bases outside the gene matches: 8. The CDR3 loop spans 15 amino acids. The germline V gene encodes CDR1 KGHDR and CDR2 SFDVKD. The DNA of the CDR3 is TGTGCCACCAGTGCGCCGAGACAGGGGGTAAATGAGCAGTTCTTC. It is translated as CATSAPRQGVNEQFF.

The chain links TRBV27 to TRBJ2-3; 9 nucleotides agree with TRBD1. Unmatched junction bases numbered 7, after V lost 5 bases and J lost 1 base. Germline V gene data show CDR1 as MNHEY and CDR2 as SMNVEV (reference sequence). The CDR3 extends over 16 amino acids. CDR3 loop: CASSLTGGAGTDTQYF. In DNA, the CDR3 is TGTGCCAGCAGTCTCACAGGGGGCGCTGGCACAGATACGCAGTATTTT.

The chain joins TRBV28 to TRBJ1-1, with D hard to call. Trimming stripped 5 bases from V and 0 bases from J, with 13 bases between. This CDR3 is 15 amino acids long. Germline V lookup: CDR1 MDHEN, CDR2 SYDVKM. The CDR3 nucleotides read TGTGCCAGCAGTAGAGGCGGGAGGATGAACACTGAAGCTTTCTTT. Translation gives CASSRGGRMNTEAFF.

The chain carries TRBV20-1 and TRBJ1-6; 8 nucleotides align to TRBD1. V lost 3 bases and J lost 12; bases outside the gene matches: 1. This CDR3 spans 11 amino acids. Germline values: CDR1 DFQATT, CDR2 SNEGSKA (reference sequence). CDR3 in DNA: TGCAGTGCTAGGGACAGGGTACCCCTCCACTTT. Translated: CSARDRVPLHF.

CDR3 sequence (DNA): TGTGCCAGCGGAGGCTCTTGGATGGCGAACACTGAAGCTTTCTTT. The encoded protein is CASGGSWMANTEAFF. The chain recombines TRBV6-5 with TRBJ1-1, with D uncertain. V was trimmed by 8 bases and J by 1 base, leaving 17 bases between them. The CDR3 totals 15 residues. Germline CDR1 and CDR2: MNHEY and SVGAGI.

The rearrangement links TRBV15 to TRBJ1-5, with 10 nucleotides matching TRBD1. The CDR3 sequence is 16 residues long. After removal of 3 bases from V and 6 bases from J, the junction contained 8 bases not matched to a gene. Germline V gene lookup returns CDR1 LNHNV and CDR2 YYDKDF (reference sequence). In DNA form, the CDR3 reads TGTGCCACCAGCAGGCCGGGACAGGGGCGTCGTCAGCCCCAGCATTTT. Translated, it gives CATSRPGQGRRQPQHF.

The chain links TRBV21-1 to TRBJ1-2; no check of the table's D call, TRBD1, against the DNA was made. TRBV21-1 counts as a pseudogene. CDR3 length: 14 residues. CDR3 protein: CASINNDRNYAYTF. DNA for the CDR3: TGTGCCAGCATCAACAATGACAGGAATTATGCCTACACCTTC.

The gene calls are TRBV7-6 and TRBJ1-1; perhaps TRBD1 as D (5 bases). CDR3 size: 13 residues. Germline assignment: CDR1 SGHVS and CDR2 FNYEAQ. V lost 5 bases, J lost 7 bases, and 14 bases lay in between. CDR3 amino acids: CASSPWATDEAFF. The CDR3 region has the DNA TGTGCCAGCAGCCCCTGGGCGACAGATGAAGCTTTCTTT. The entire variable domain, with the rest obtained from reference TRBV7-6 and TRBJ1-1, is as follows: GAGVSQSPRYKVTKRGQDVALRCDPISGHVSLYWYRQALGQGPEFLTYFNYEAQQDKSGLPNDRFSAERPEGSISTLTIQRTEQRDSAMYRCASSPWATDEAFFGQGTRLTVV.